The 14 T cell receptor beta chains reported below all come from one sample, sequenced in a study of T-cell reconstitution after alpha-beta-depleted transplantation in children. The TCRbeta library was prepared with unique molecular identifiers. One entry per CDR3 protein results from TCRdb running MiXCR on the PCR reads. There are approximately 200,000 distinct CDR3 sequences in the sample; approximately 15% occur only once, and roughly 13% lies in the top ten. Sequences were derived from PBMCs from the stem cell graft donor, sampled from the stem cell graft. Receptor source: a human donor who donated a stem cell graft to a child with acute lymphoblastic leukemia.

This clonotype was recorded at least ten times. This chain uses TRBV7-9 with TRBJ1-5; 9 nucleotides match TRBD1. The CDR3 is 14 residues long. Per germline, CDR1 SEHNR and CDR2 FQNEAQ (reference sequence). Germline trimming cut 4 bases from V and 7 bases from J; bases unmatched to any gene: 5. In DNA, the CDR3 is TGTGCCAGCAGCTCACAGGGGGCTGAGCAGCCCCAGCATTTT. This gives the protein CASSSQGAEQPQHF.

In its sample, this clonotype was seen many times. The gene calls are TRBV5-6 and TRBJ2-4; D gene uncertain. Trimming stripped 2 bases from V and 1 base from J, with 16 bases between. The CDR3 runs to 17 residues. Germline V gene data show CDR1 as SGHDT and CDR2 as YYEEEE. Here the CDR3 DNA reads TGTGCCAGCAGCTTCGAGAAAGTCGTTGGGGCCAAAAACATTCAGTACTTC. Its protein is CASSFEKVVGAKNIQYF.

This clonotype was recorded many times. CDR3 nucleotide sequence: TGCGCCACCAACTCGGGACTAGCGGGAGGGGGCTACAATGAGCAGTTCTTC. Its translation: CATNSGLAGGGYNEQFF. The chain uses TRBV5-1 and TRBJ2-1; TRBD2 aligns across 16 bases. The V segment lost 9 bases and the J segment 3 bases; nucleotides outside the gene matches: 9. CDR3 length equals 17 residues. Germline CDR1 SGHRS, CDR2 YFSETQ.

This clonotype appeared many times. The chain has TRBV29-1 and TRBJ1-2; D gene unclear. Trimming stripped 6 bases from V and 0 bases from J, with 14 bases between. This CDR3 comprises 14 residues. Germline CDR1 reads SQVTM; CDR2 reads ANQGSEA. CDR3 bases: TGCAGCGTCGATTTGGACCGGACTAACTATGGCTACACCTTC. Translated: CSVDLDRTNYGYTF.

This clonotype was picked up many times. The chain combines TRBV10-2 with TRBJ2-5; 8 bases line up with TRBD2. Germline CDR1 is WSHSY and CDR2 is SAAADI. Trimming at V came to 9 bases and at J to 2 bases, leaving 23 bases not matched to a gene. The CDR3 length is 19 residues. CDR3 nucleotides: TGCGCCAGGAGAACTAGGCGGGAGGTCCGGGGGACTCCGCAAGAGACCCAGTACTTC. Residues: CARRTRREVRGTPQETQYF.

The sample holds a few counts of this clonotype. The chain combines TRBV2 with TRBJ2-1, with D hard to call. This CDR3 contains 12 residues. V was pared by 2 bases and J by 9 bases, with 8 bases between. Germline V lookup: CDR1 SNHLY, CDR2 FYNNEI. CDR3 DNA: TGTGCCAGCAGTGAACCAGCCCCTGAGCAGTTCTTC. It encodes CASSEPAPEQFF.

In its sample, this clonotype was seen a few times. This rearrangement joins TRBV20-1 to TRBJ1-5; possible D gene TRBD1, 6 bases. The CDR3 loop spans 18 amino acids. CDR1 and CDR2 from the germline V gene are DFQATT and SNEGSKA (reference sequence). Trimming pared 2 bases from V and 6 bases from J, leaving 26 bases between. The CDR3 nucleotides read TGCAGTGCTAGACTAAAGGGGGAAAGAGGAGGTCGAGGTCAGCCCCAGCATTTT. It specifies CSARLKGERGGRGQPQHF.

In its sample, this clonotype was seen once. The chain carries TRBV3-1 and TRBJ2-7, with 7 bases fitting TRBD2. Germline CDR1 LGHDT, CDR2 YNNKEL (reference sequence). There are 14 residues in the CDR3. Unmatched junction bases numbered 4, after V lost 4 bases and J lost 1 base. The CDR3: CASSPLGGSYEQYF. DNA for the CDR3: TGTGCCAGCAGCCCACTGGGGGGGTCCTACGAGCAGTACTTC.

This clonotype was observed many times. The rearrangement joins TRBV5-1 to TRBJ2-6; perhaps TRBD2 as D (6 bases). V lost 3 bases and J lost 1, with 8 bases in between. This CDR3 comprises 15 residues. Looked up from germline, CDR1 is SGHRS and CDR2 is YFSETQ. DNA of the CDR3: TGCGCCAGCAGCTGGAGGGGATCTGGGGCCAACGTCCTGACTTTC. Its translation: CASSWRGSGANVLTF. Drawing the rest from reference TRBV5-1 and TRBJ2-6, the complete variable domain is KAGVTQTPRYLIKTRGQQVTLSCSPISGHRSVSWYQQTPGQGLQFLFEYFSETQRNKGNFPGRFSGRQFSNSRSEMNVSTLELGDSALYLCASSWRGSGANVLTFGAGSRLTVL.

This clonotype was seen once. Just one base apart from a much larger clone, this may be a read error. The chain is built from TRBV11-2 and TRBJ2-7; 8 positions match TRBD2. CDR1 and CDR2 from the germline V gene are SGHAT and FQNNGV. The CDR3 covers 14 residues. The CDR3 is CASSSGLEVVEHYF. In DNA, the CDR3 is TGTGCCAGCAGCTCGGGACTAGAAGTCGTCGAGCACTACTTC.

A remark on this clonotype: With a much larger clone just one base away, this may be a read error. The V and J genes are TRBV12-3 or TRBV12-4 and TRBJ2-7, with D perhaps assigned TRBD1 or TRBD2 (5 bases each). The V and J ends lost 0 bases and 3 bases respectively, with 12 bases between them. There are 15 residues in the CDR3. As DNA, the CDR3 is TGTGCCAGCAGTTTAGCGTGGGGCGGACTCTACGAGCAGTACTTC. Amino acid sequence: CASSLAWGGLYEQYF.

In this sample, this clonotype turned up many times. The chain has TRBV5-5 and TRBJ2-5; the D is unclear. This CDR3 spans 14 amino acids. Germline CDR1 is SGHKS and CDR2 is YYEKEE (reference sequence). The ends were cut back, 0 bases at V and 2 bases at J, with 8 bases in the middle. The CDR3, as DNA: TGTGCCAGCAGCTTGGAGTGGATTCAAGAGACCCAGTACTTC. This sequence encodes CASSLEWIQETQYF.

Ten or more counts support this clonotype. V is TRBV5-1 and J is TRBJ2-2, with D possibly TRBD1 on 5 matching bases. With 5 bases removed from V and 0 bases from J, the gap between germline ends came to 8 bases. This CDR3 contains 14 residues. CDR1 and CDR2 from the germline V gene are SGHRS and YFSETQ. This chain's CDR3 is CASRQGSNTGELFF. The CDR3 DNA follows: TGCGCCAGCAGGCAGGGATCGAACACCGGGGAGCTGTTTTTT.

There are many counts of this clonotype. This rearrangement joins TRBV5-5 to TRBJ1-1, with 9 bases identical to TRBD1. The length of the CDR3 is 15 residues. The germline gives CDR1 SGHKS, CDR2 YYEKEE (reference sequence). Germline trimming cut 4 bases from V and 6 bases from J; bases unmatched to any gene: 10. The CDR3: CASSVRDRASPEAFF. Here the CDR3 DNA reads TGTGCCAGCAGCGTGAGGGACAGGGCCTCCCCTGAAGCTTTCTTT.